Following are 7 T cell receptor beta chains from one sample sequenced in a study of blood T cell repertoires in COVID-19. Clones were read by immunoSEQ multiplex PCR, and TCRdb kept only the in-frame ones, dropping some. The sample has about 14,000 clones, around 76% seen once; the top ten hold about 43%. What was sequenced was peripheral blood. The receptors derive from a woman aged 80 or over with acute or convalescent COVID-19.

The CDR3 DNA reads TGTGCCAGCAGGAGCGGACAGCGGACTGAAGCTTTCTTT. It encodes CASRSGQRTEAFF. The genes are TRBV28 and TRBJ1-1; TRBD1 is a possible D gene (6 bases). Trimming pared 6 bases from V and 5 bases from J, leaving 13 bases between. CDR1 and CDR2 (germline): MDHEN, SYDVKM. There are 13 residues in the CDR3.

The chain links TRBV7-8 to TRBJ2-5; D uncertain. Germline V gene sequence: CDR1 SGHVS, CDR2 FQNEAQ. CDR3 length equals 15 residues. Trimming took off 2 bases at V and 2 bases at J, with 12 bases between the two ends. CDR3 region: CASSLTQGDQETQYF. The CDR3 DNA follows: TGTGCCAGCAGCTTAACACAAGGAGATCAAGAGACCCAGTACTTC. Full variable domain (rest looked up from reference TRBV7-8 and TRBJ2-5): GAGVSQSPRYKVAKRGQDVALRCDPISGHVSLFWYQQALGQGPEFLTYFQNEAQLDKSGLPSDRFFAERPEGSVSTLKIQRTQQEDSAVYLCASSLTQGDQETQYFGPGTRLLVL.

The genes are TRBV18 and TRBJ1-1; D not certain. The CDR3 has 12 amino acids. Germline assignment: CDR1 KGHSH and CDR2 LQKENI. The V gene lost 5 bases and the J gene lost 1 base, with 5 bases spanning the gap. The CDR3 nucleotides read TGTGCCAGCTCAAGAGAGAACACTGAAGCTTTCTTT. Its protein is CASSRENTEAFF.

The chain carries TRBV7-7 and TRBJ1-1, with 8 bases aligning to TRBD1. J lost 1 base, V lost 5 bases, and 6 bases had no gene match. The CDR3 is 15 amino acids. The V gene's germline CDR1 is SSHAT and CDR2 FNYEAQ (reference sequence). The CDR3: CASSPLDRENTEAFF. The CDR3 nucleotides read TGTGCCAGCAGCCCTCTGGACAGGGAGAACACTGAAGCTTTCTTT.

The chain employs TRBV5-4 and TRBJ1-1; 8 nucleotides line up with TRBD1. The CDR3 sequence is 14 residues long. V lost 4 bases and J lost 0; bases outside the gene matches: 2. Looked up from germline, CDR1 is SGHNT and CDR2 is YYREEE (reference sequence). CDR3 residues: CASSLRGLNTEAFF. CDR3 bases: TGTGCCAGCAGCCTCAGGGGGCTGAACACTGAAGCTTTCTTT.

V and J are TRBV5-1 and TRBJ1-1, with a possible D match to TRBD1 (5 bases). This CDR3 region has 14 residues. Trimming took off 1 base at V and 8 bases at J, with 15 bases between the two ends. From germline, CDR1 is SGHRS and CDR2 YFSETQ. CDR3 DNA sequence: TGCGCCAGCAGCTTGATGGGGAGGGGAGACGAAGCTTTCTTT. Its translation: CASSLMGRGDEAFF.

V and J are TRBV7-2 and TRBJ1-6; D might be TRBD1 (6 bases). Germline V lookup: CDR1 SGHTA, CDR2 FQGNSA. The CDR3 extends over 14 amino acids. The ends were cut back, 5 bases at V and 6 bases at J, with 11 bases in the middle. CDR3 nucleotides: TGTGCCAGCAGCACCCGGGGGGCTAATTCACCCCTCCACTTT. Its translation: CASSTRGANSPLHF.